Listed below are T cell receptor beta chains from one sample, sequenced in a study of PD-L1 blockade in urothelial cancer. TCRdb keeps only in-frame clones here, not all; method: immunoSEQ multiplex PCR. The sample yields about 57,000 clones, more than 80% seen once. Material: PBMCs, obtained around atezolizumab (anti-PD-L1) treatment. The receptors come from a man aged 65 to 85 with urothelial cancer. Each CDR3 is given with its conserved first and last residue. Each record gives: V gene, J gene, clone size, D gene, CDR3 protein, CDR3 DNA. D genes are given only for firm matches. The size entry is marked missing in some rows and otherwise reads once, few, many or a size class.

TRBV28	TRBJ1-2	few	NA	CASSFKGDGYTF	TGTGCCAGCAGTTTTAAGGGAGACGGCTACACCTTC
TRBV2	TRBJ2-7	NA	TRBD1	CASSRQGDTYEQYF	TGTGCCAGCAGTAGACAGGGGGATACCTACGAGCAGTACTTC
TRBV10-3	TRBJ1-3	NA	NA	CAISPQGFSGNTIYF	TGTGCCATCAGTCCTCAGGGCTTCTCTGGAAACACCATATATTTT
TRBV6-6	TRBJ2-7	NA	TRBD1	CASIFFPTGGDEQYF	TGTGCCAGCATTTTCTTTCCGACAGGGGGGGACGAGCAGTACTTC
TRBV19	TRBJ2-5	NA	TRBD1	CASTPTGEETQYF	TGTGCCAGTACCCCGACAGGGGAAGAGACCCAGTACTTC
TRBV6-6	TRBJ2-3	NA	NA	CASLGDFPSTDTQYF	TGTGCCAGCCTAGGTGATTTCCCTAGCACAGATACGCAGTATTTT
TRBV5-5	TRBJ2-3	NA	NA	CASNRAQGPDTQYF	TGTGCCAGCAACAGGGCTCAGGGCCCAGATACGCAGTATTTT
TRBV7-2	TRBJ2-7	NA	TRBD2	CASSLDGGVSAYEQYF	TGTGCCAGCAGCTTAGATGGGGGGGTCAGTGCCTACGAGCAGTACTTC
TRBV7-9	TRBJ1-6	NA	NA	CASSLATTVPLHF	TGTGCCAGCAGCTTAGCGACCACAGTTCCCCTCCACTTT
TRBV10-3	TRBJ1-5	NA	TRBD1	CAISETGQGFNQPQHF	TGTGCCATCAGTGAGACGGGACAGGGTTTCAATCAGCCCCAGCATTTT
TRBV11-2	TRBJ2-1	few	TRBD2	CASSLESRRGKNEQFF	TGTGCCAGCAGCTTAGAATCGAGGCGGGGGAAAAATGAGCAGTTCTTC
TRBV15	TRBJ1-5	NA	TRBD1	CATSNWRGQGADQPQHF	TGTGCCACCAGCAACTGGAGGGGCCAGGGGGCCGATCAGCCCCAGCATTTT
TRBV15	TRBJ2-7	NA	NA	CATSTARGEQYF	TGTGCCACCAGCACGGCCAGAGGCGAGCAGTACTTC
TRBV23-1	TRBJ2-7	NA	NA	CANSGGGPPRYEQYF	TGCGCCAACTCCGGGGGAGGTCCCCCCCGCTACGAGCAGTACTTC
TRBV6-1	TRBJ1-5	few	NA	CASSPGLSNQPQHF	TGTGCCAGCAGCCCGGGTTTAAGCAATCAGCCCCAGCATTTT
TRBV5-1	TRBJ2-2	NA	TRBD1	CASSHGTGDTGELFF	TGCGCCAGCAGCCACGGGACAGGGGACACCGGGGAGCTGTTTTTT
TRBV5-4	TRBJ2-5	NA	NA	CASSLKGEETQYF	TGTGCCAGCAGCTTGAAAGGGGAAGAGACCCAGTACTTC
TRBV18	TRBJ2-7	NA	NA	CASSPQQDISEQYF	TGTGCCAGCTCACCACAGCAGGACATCTCGGAGCAGTACTTC
TRBV6-5	TRBJ1-4	NA	NA	CASSSLPTEKLFF	TGTGCCAGCAGTTCCCTCCCTACCGAAAAACTGTTTTTT
TRBV2	TRBJ2-6	NA	TRBD1	CASIRGRSAGANVLTF	TGTGCCAGCATCAGGGGGCGATCGGCTGGGGCCAACGTCCTGACTTTC
TRBV5-6	TRBJ2-7	NA	NA	CASSPPRQSYEQYF	TGTGCCAGCAGCCCACCTAGACAGTCCTACGAGCAGTACTTC
TRBV10-3	TRBJ2-1	NA	TRBD1	CATGQGIDEQFF	TGTGCCACCGGACAGGGGATCGATGAGCAGTTCTTC
TRBV6-6	TRBJ2-1	NA	TRBD2	CASRPWAGGPRNEQFF	TGTGCCAGCAGACCGTGGGCGGGGGGGCCGAGGAATGAGCAGTTCTTC
TRBV7-2	TRBJ2-1	NA	TRBD1	CASSLTGQGYNEQFF	TGTGCCAGCAGCTTGACGGGACAGGGGTACAATGAGCAGTTCTTC
TRBV29-1	TRBJ2-1	NA	TRBD2	CSVVSREGYDEQFF	TGCAGCGTTGTATCGCGGGAGGGCTACGATGAGCAGTTCTTC
TRBV19	TRBJ1-4	once	NA	CASSIARYEKLFF	TGTGCCAGTAGTATCGCCCGGTACGAAAAACTGTTTTTT
TRBV2	TRBJ2-5	NA	TRBD1	CASRNRGGETQYF	TGTGCCAGCAGGAACAGGGGCGGGGAGACCCAGTACTTC
TRBV5-4	TRBJ2-3	NA	TRBD1	CASSPGDRSTDTQYF	TGTGCCAGCAGCCCCGGGGACAGGTCCACAGATACGCAGTATTTT
TRBV2	TRBJ2-3	NA	TRBD2	CARGEGADTDTQYF	TGTGCCAGAGGGGAGGGCGCAGACACAGATACGCAGTATTTT
TRBV7-6	TRBJ2-2	NA	NA	CASSSTGLDTGELFF	TGTGCCAGCAGCTCCACAGGGTTGGACACCGGGGAGCTGTTTTTT
TRBV10-3	TRBJ2-3	NA	TRBD2	CAISDKRGPTDTQYF	TGTGCCATCAGTGATAAGCGGGGACCCACAGATACGCAGTATTTT
TRBV23-1	TRBJ1-4	NA	NA	CASSPLLVPRGATNEKLFF	TGCGCCAGCAGTCCCCTATTAGTACCCCGGGGAGCAACTAATGAAAAACTGTTTTTT
TRBV9	TRBJ2-5	NA	TRBD2	CASSVGLAGSGETQYF	TGTGCCAGCAGCGTTGGACTAGCGGGATCGGGGGAGACCCAGTACTTC
TRBV4-1	TRBJ2-1	NA	TRBD2	CASSPGLAGGPGEQFF	TGCGCCAGCAGCCCAGGACTAGCGGGGGGGCCGGGGGAGCAGTTCTTC
TRBV19	TRBJ1-5	once	TRBD1	CASSPRQGRNQPQHF	TGTGCCAGTAGTCCTCGACAGGGACGCAATCAGCCCCAGCATTTT
TRBV7-9	TRBJ2-7	NA	NA	CASSRQASYEQYF	TGTGCCAGCAGCCGACAAGCCTCCTACGAGCAGTACTTC
TRBV19	TRBJ2-7	NA	NA	CASSRVAGDSYEQYF	TGTGCCAGTAGTCGGGTTGCAGGGGACTCCTACGAGCAGTACTTC
TRBV5-1	TRBJ2-1	NA	TRBD1	CATQTGDINNEQFF	TGCGCCACCCAGACAGGGGATATCAACAATGAGCAGTTCTTC
TRBV6-1	TRBJ1-2	few	NA	CASSEVTTAGGYTF	TGTGCCAGCAGTGAAGTCACGACAGCCGGGGGCTACACCTTC
TRBV5-4	TRBJ2-1	NA	TRBD1	CASSFAGTGWSYNEQFF	TGTGCCAGCAGCTTTGCCGGGACAGGGTGGTCCTACAATGAGCAGTTCTTC
TRBV4-3	TRBJ2-7	NA	TRBD2	CASSQDMSSGSFYEQYF	TGCGCCAGCAGCCAAGATATGAGTAGCGGGAGTTTCTACGAGCAGTACTTC
TRBV6-1	TRBJ2-2	NA	TRBD2	CASSEGAGGNGELFF	TGTGCCAGCAGTGAAGGCGCCGGGGGGAACGGGGAGCTGTTTTTT
TRBV18	TRBJ2-2	NA	NA	CASSPRQTGELFF	TGTGCCAGCTCCCCCAGACAGACCGGGGAGCTGTTTTTT
TRBV19	TRBJ1-1	NA	TRBD1	CASSRRQGYTEAFF	TGTGCCAGTAGTAGAAGACAGGGTTACACTGAAGCTTTCTTT
TRBV9	TRBJ2-3	NA	NA	CASSVAGTDTQYF	TGTGCCAGCAGCGTAGCTGGCACAGATACGCAGTATTTT
TRBV19	TRBJ2-2	few	NA	CASEATTFTGELFF	TGTGCCAGTGAAGCGACTACCTTTACCGGGGAGCTGTTTTTT
TRBV30	TRBJ1-2	NA	TRBD1	CAWRHYRGHYGYTF	TGTGCCTGGCGTCACTACAGGGGGCACTATGGCTACACCTTC
TRBV29-1	TRBJ2-7	NA	TRBD2	CSVEDGGSSYEQYF	TGCAGCGTTGAAGACGGCGGGAGCTCCTACGAGCAGTACTTC
TRBV30	TRBJ2-7	NA	TRBD1	CAWGQDYEQYF	TGTGCCTGGGGACAGGACTACGAGCAGTACTTC
TRBV5-4	TRBJ1-4	NA	TRBD1	CASSWTTDRDEKLFF	TGTGCCAGCAGCTGGACCACCGACAGGGATGAAAAACTGTTTTTT
TRBV5-1	TRBJ2-1	NA	TRBD2	CASNPAGTRGADEQFF	TGCGCCAGCAATCCCGCCGGGACTAGGGGGGCCGATGAGCAGTTCTTC
TRBV5-1	TRBJ1-3	NA	NA	CASSLGGWAGGNTIYF	TGCGCCAGCAGCTTGGGGGGCTGGGCAGGAGGAAACACCATATATTTT
TRBV2	TRBJ1-5	NA	TRBD1	CASLGQKNQPQHF	TGTGCCAGCTTGGGACAGAAGAATCAGCCCCAGCATTTT
TRBV30	TRBJ1-2	NA	NA	CAWRVAAAVGYGYTF	TGTGCCTGGAGGGTCGCGGCAGCCGTCGGCTATGGCTACACCTTC
TRBV5-4	TRBJ1-2	few	TRBD1	CASSGEFGQGGYGYTF	TGTGCCAGCAGCGGCGAATTTGGACAGGGCGGATATGGCTACACCTTC
TRBV14	TRBJ1-6	NA	NA	CASSQHNSYNSPLHF	TGTGCCAGCAGCCAGCACAACTCCTATAATTCACCCCTCCACTTT